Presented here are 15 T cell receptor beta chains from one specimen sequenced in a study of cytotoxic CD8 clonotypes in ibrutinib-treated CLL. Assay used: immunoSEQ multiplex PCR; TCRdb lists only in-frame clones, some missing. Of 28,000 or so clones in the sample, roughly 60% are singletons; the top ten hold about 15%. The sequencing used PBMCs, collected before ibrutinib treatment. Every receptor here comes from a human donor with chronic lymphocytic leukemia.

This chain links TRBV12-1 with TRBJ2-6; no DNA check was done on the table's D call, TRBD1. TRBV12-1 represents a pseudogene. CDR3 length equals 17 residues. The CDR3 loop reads CASSCGIGQSRANVLTF. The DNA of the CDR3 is TGTGCCAGCAGCTGCGGAATAGGACAAAGTCGGGCCAACGTCCTGACTTTC.

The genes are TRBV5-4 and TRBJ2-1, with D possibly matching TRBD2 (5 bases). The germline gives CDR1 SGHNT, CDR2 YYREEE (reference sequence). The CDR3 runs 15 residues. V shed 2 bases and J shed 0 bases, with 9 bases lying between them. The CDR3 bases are TGTGCCAGCAGCTTAGCGGCAAGCTCCTACAATGAGCAGTTCTTC. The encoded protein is CASSLAASSYNEQFF.

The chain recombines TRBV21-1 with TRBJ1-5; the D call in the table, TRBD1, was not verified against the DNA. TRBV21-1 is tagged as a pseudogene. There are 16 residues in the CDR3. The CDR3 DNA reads TGTGCCAGCAGCAAATGGTACGTGCAGGATAATCAGCCCCAGCATTTT. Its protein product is CASSKWYVQDNQPQHF.

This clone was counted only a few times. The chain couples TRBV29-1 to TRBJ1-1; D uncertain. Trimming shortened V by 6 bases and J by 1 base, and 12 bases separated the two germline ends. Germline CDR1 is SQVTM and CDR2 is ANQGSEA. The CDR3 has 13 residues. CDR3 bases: TGCAGCGTGGCCCGGACCGCGAACACTGAAGCTTTCTTT. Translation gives CSVARTANTEAFF.

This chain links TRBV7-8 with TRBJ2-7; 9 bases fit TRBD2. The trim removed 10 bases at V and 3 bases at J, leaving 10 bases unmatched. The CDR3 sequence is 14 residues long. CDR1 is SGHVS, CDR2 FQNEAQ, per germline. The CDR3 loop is CATRPRRGGYEQYF. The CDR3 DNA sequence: TGTGCCACCCGACCCAGGCGGGGGGGCTACGAGCAGTACTTC.

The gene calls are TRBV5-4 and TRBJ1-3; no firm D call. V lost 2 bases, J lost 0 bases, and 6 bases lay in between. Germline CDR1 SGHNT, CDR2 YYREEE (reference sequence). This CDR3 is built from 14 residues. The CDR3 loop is CASSLFISGNTIYF. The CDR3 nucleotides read TGTGCCAGCAGCTTATTCATCTCTGGAAACACCATATATTTT.

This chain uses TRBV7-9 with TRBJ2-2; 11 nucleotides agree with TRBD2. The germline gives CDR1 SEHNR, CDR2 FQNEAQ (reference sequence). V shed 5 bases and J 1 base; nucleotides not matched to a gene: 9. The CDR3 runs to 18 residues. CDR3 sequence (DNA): TGTGCCAGCAGCCACGGGACTAGCGGCGCTCGGAACACCGGGGAGCTGTTTTTT. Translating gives CASSHGTSGARNTGELFF. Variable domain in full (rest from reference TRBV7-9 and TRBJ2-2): DTGVSQNPRHKITKRGQNVTFRCDPISEHNRLYWYRQTLGQGPEFLTYFQNEAQLEKSRLLSDRFSAERPKGSFSTLEIQRTEQGDSAMYLCASSHGTSGARNTGELFFGEGSRLTVL.

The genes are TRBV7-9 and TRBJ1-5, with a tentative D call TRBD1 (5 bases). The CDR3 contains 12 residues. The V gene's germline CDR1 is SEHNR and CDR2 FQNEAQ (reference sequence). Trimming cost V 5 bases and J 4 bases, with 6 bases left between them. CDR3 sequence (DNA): TGTGCCAGCAGCAGACAGAATCAGCCCCAGCATTTT. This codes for CASSRQNQPQHF.

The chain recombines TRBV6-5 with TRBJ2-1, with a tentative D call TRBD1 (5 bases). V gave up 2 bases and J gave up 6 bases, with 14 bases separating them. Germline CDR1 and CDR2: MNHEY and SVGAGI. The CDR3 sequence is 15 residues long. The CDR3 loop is CASSYGADSSNEQFF. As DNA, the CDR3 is TGTGCCAGCAGTTACGGGGCCGACAGCTCCAATGAGCAGTTCTTC.

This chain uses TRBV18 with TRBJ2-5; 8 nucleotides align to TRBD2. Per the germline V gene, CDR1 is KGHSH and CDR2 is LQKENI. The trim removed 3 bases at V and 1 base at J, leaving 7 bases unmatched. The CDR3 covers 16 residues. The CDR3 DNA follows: TGTGCCAGCTCACCTCAGGGCGGGAGGTCCCAAGAGACCCAGTACTTC. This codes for CASSPQGGRSQETQYF.

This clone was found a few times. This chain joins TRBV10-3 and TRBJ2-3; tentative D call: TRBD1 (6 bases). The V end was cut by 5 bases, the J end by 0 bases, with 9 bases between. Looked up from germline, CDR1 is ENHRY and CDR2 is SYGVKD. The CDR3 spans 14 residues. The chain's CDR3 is CAISYRESTDTQYF. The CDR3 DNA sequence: TGTGCCATCAGTTACAGGGAGAGCACAGATACGCAGTATTTT.

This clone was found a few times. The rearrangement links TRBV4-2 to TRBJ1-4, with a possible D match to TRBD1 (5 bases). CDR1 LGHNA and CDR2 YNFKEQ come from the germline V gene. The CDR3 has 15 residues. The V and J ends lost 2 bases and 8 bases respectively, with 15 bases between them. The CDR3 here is CASSQTTADYEKLFF. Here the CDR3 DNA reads TGTGCCAGCAGCCAAACGACAGCTGATTACGAAAAACTGTTTTTT.

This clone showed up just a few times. This CDR3 is CASAKGAEGYTF. CDR3 nucleotide sequence: TGTGCCAGCGCAAAGGGGGCGGAGGGCTACACCTTC. The chain has TRBV11-2 and TRBJ1-2, with TRBD1 identical over 7 bases. Germline CDR1 SGHAT, CDR2 FQNNGV. The CDR3 runs 12 residues. After removal of 8 bases from V and 8 bases from J, the junction contained 8 bases not matched to a gene.

The CDR3 region is CASSSPVGEETQYF. The CDR3 region has the DNA TGCGCCAGCAGCTCGCCTGTAGGTGAAGAGACCCAGTACTTC. This chain uses TRBV5-1 with TRBJ2-5; D call uncertain. This CDR3 is 14 amino acids long. The germline CDR1 and CDR2 sequences are SGHRS and YFSETQ. V was trimmed by 3 bases and J by 3 bases, leaving 12 bases between them.

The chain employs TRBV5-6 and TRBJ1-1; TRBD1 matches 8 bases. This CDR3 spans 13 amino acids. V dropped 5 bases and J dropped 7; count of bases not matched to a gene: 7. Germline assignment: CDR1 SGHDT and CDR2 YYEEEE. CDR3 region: CASSLLQGGEAFF. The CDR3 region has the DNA TGTGCCAGCAGTCTTTTACAGGGGGGTGAAGCTTTCTTT.